This entry concerns a single T cell receptor (beta chain). CDR1 is SGHNT, CDR2 YYREEE, per germline (reference sequence). The CDR3 consists of 16 residues. V gave up 7 bases and J gave up 4 bases, with 23 bases separating them. TCRdb called the reads again in MiXCR, with one record for every CDR3 protein. The profile shows 200,000 to 250,000 distinct CDR3 sequences, 25% to 30% of them singletons. These data come from a study of kidney transplant recipient with SARS-CoV-2 infection. The clonotype comes from a young adult male patient who had COVID-19 and was a kidney transplant recipient. Some T cells could come from the graft donor. V is TRBV5-4 and J is TRBJ1-2; the D is unclear. The specimen comprised a blood sample, sampled at baseline and on roughly day 110 from a kidney transplant recipient. The CDR3 nucleotides are TGTGCCAGCGATTTGAACGTACCAGGAAAGACCTATGGCTACACCTTC. Translated: CASDLNVPGKTYGYTF.